Presented here are 24 T cell receptor beta chains from one specimen sequenced in a study of T cell repertoires in cytomegalovirus infection. These receptors are not linked to any known antigen. TCRdb passed the reads through MiXCR, listing each CDR3 protein once. The repertoire holds approximately 500,000 distinct CDR3 sequences, with roughly 34% as singletons. This specimen consisted of cultured PBMCs, obtained from culture after CMV antigen stimulation. All receptors derive from a human donor in good health (CMV status not recorded). Some clones in this sample may be carry-over from other donors' samples.

The chain employs TRBV7-2 and TRBJ1-5; perhaps TRBD1 as D (5 bases). V was shortened by 5 bases and J by 5 bases, with 22 bases between the two germline ends. Germline CDR1 SGHTA, CDR2 FQGNSA. The length of the CDR3 is 17 residues. CDR3 sequence reads: CASSLGSQGEGYQPQHF. DNA of the CDR3: TGTGCCAGCAGCCTAGGGTCCCAGGGAGAGGGCTATCAGCCCCAGCATTTT.

This clonotype was detected only a few times. The J gene is TRBJ2-3, the V gene TRBV7-8; D possibly corresponds to TRBD1 (6 bases). The CDR3 covers 14 residues. With 2 bases removed from V and 4 bases from J, the gap between germline ends came to 10 bases. Germline V CDR1 and CDR2: SGHVS, FQNEAQ. CDR3 sequence: CASSLTTGSDTQYF. In DNA form, the CDR3 reads TGTGCCAGCAGCTTAACGACAGGTTCAGATACGCAGTATTTT.

This clonotype was counted a few times. V gene TRBV7-9 combines with J gene TRBJ2-7; D not certain. V was shortened by 5 bases and J by 3 bases, with 20 bases between the two germline ends. Germline CDR1 reads SEHNR; CDR2 reads FQNEAQ (reference sequence). There are 16 residues in the CDR3. The CDR3 DNA sequence: TGTGCCAGCAGCCCGCGGCAAGATACGGTGGGCTACGAGCAGTACGTC. Encoded protein: CASSPRQDTVGYEQYV.

This clonotype was detected a few times. The chain employs TRBV7-3 and TRBJ2-7; no reliable D call. This CDR3 has 12 residues. V dropped 5 bases and J dropped 2 bases, with 7 bases sitting between them. Germline values: CDR1 SGHTA, CDR2 FQGTGA. The CDR3 DNA reads as TGTGCCAGCAGCCCCCCGGCCTACGAGCAGTACTTC. This translates into CASSPPAYEQYF.

The V and J genes are TRBV7-9 and TRBJ2-3; D gene unclear. Trimming stripped 4 bases from V and 4 bases from J, with 9 bases between. Germline CDR1 reads SEHNR; CDR2 reads FQNEAQ (reference sequence). This CDR3 spans 13 amino acids. This CDR3 is CASSSGSADTQYF. The CDR3 region has the DNA TGTGCCAGCAGCTCCGGTTCGGCAGATACGCAGTATTTT.

V usage is TRBV7-2 and J usage is TRBJ1-1; the D gene is possibly TRBD1 (6 bases). Per germline, CDR1 SGHTA and CDR2 FQGNSA. Trimming took off 2 bases at V and 4 bases at J, with 20 bases between the two ends. The CDR3 spans 17 residues. CDR3 DNA sequence: TGTGCCAGCAGCTTACTCCCTGTGACAGGAGCGCTCACTGAAGCTTTCTTT. It is translated as CASSLLPVTGALTEAFF.

This clonotype occurred a few times. This chain joins TRBV9 and TRBJ2-2, with TRBD2 identical over 9 bases. The CDR3 has 15 amino acids. Germline CDR1 SGDLS, CDR2 YYNGEE. J was trimmed by 0 bases and V by 7 bases; bases with no gene match: 4. CDR3 in DNA: TGTGCCAGCTCGGGACTAGCATCGAACACCGGGGAGCTGTTTTTT. Its translation is CASSGLASNTGELFF. The whole variable domain, filled in from reference TRBV9 and TRBJ2-2, reads DSGVTQTPKHLITATGQRVTLRCSPRSGDLSVYWYQQSLDQGLQFLIQYYNGEERAKGNILERFSAQQFPDLHSELNLSSLELGDSALYFCASSGLASNTGELFFGEGSRLTVL.

This clonotype was found a few times. The chain uses TRBV25-1 and TRBJ2-1; 8 bases align to TRBD1. There are 15 residues in the CDR3. From germline, CDR1 is MGHDK and CDR2 SYGVNS. J was trimmed by 5 bases and V by 4 bases; bases with no gene match: 7. CDR3 bases: TGTGCCAGCAGTGCAGACAGGGGTACAGACAATGAGCAGTTCTTC. Translated: CASSADRGTDNEQFF. Looking up the rest from reference TRBV25-1 and TRBJ2-1 gives the full variable domain: EADIYQTPRYLVIGTGKKITLECSQTMGHDKMYWYQQDPGMELHLIHYSYGVNSTEKGDLSSESTVSRIRTEHFPLTLESARPSHTSQYLCASSADRGTDNEQFFGPGTRLTVL.

This clonotype was counted only a few times. This chain links TRBV11-2 with TRBJ2-2; D perhaps matches TRBD1 (6 bases). The V gene's germline CDR1 is SGHAT and CDR2 FQNNGV. The CDR3 is made up of 14 amino acids. V was shortened by 5 bases and J by 9 bases, with 16 bases between the two germline ends. The CDR3 spells CASSPYRVSRELFF. CDR3 DNA: TGTGCCAGCAGCCCCTACAGGGTCAGTAGGGAGCTGTTTTTT.

The gene calls are TRBV28 and TRBJ2-1; 7 bases align to TRBD1. The CDR3 extends over 15 amino acids. Germline CDR1 reads MDHEN; CDR2 reads SYDVKM. Germline trimming cut 4 bases from V and 2 bases from J; bases unmatched to any gene: 5. CDR3 nucleotide sequence: TGTGCCAGCAGTTCAAGACAGGGTACCTACAATGAGCAGTTCTTC. Its protein is CASSSRQGTYNEQFF.

This clonotype was seen only a few times. The chain carries TRBV12-3 or TRBV12-4 and TRBJ2-3; a possible D gene is TRBD2 (6 bases). Deletions cut 1 base from V and 1 base from J, with 9 bases between. This CDR3 has 15 residues. For the CDR3, the DNA is TGTGCCAGCAGTTTAGGGACTACTGGCACAGATACGCAGTATTTT. Amino acid sequence: CASSLGTTGTDTQYF.

This chain joins TRBV5-4 and TRBJ2-1, with D unresolved. Trimming left V 4 bases short and J 2 bases short, with 13 bases between. Per the germline V gene, CDR1 is SGHNT and CDR2 is YYREEE (reference sequence). This CDR3 region has 15 residues. CDR3 sequence reads: CASSPVKKAYNEQFF. The CDR3 DNA reads as TGTGCCAGCAGCCCCGTCAAGAAGGCCTACAATGAGCAGTTCTTC.

Only a few counts were recorded for this clonotype. CDR3 DNA: TGTGCCAGCAGCCCAACCCCTCCGGGACAGGCCAACGTCCTGACTTTC. This gives the protein CASSPTPPGQANVLTF. This sequence joins TRBV7-8 and TRBJ2-6, with a possible D match to TRBD1 (6 bases). V was clipped by 5 bases and J by 6 bases, with 17 bases between them. This CDR3 contains 16 residues. Germline V gene sequence: CDR1 SGHVS, CDR2 FQNEAQ.

Here the CDR3 DNA reads TGTGCCGCCCGGACTAATGAAAAACTGTTTTTT. It is translated as CAARTNEKLFF. The chain couples TRBV10-3 to TRBJ1-4; D call uncertain. Germline lookup yields CDR1 ENHRY and CDR2 SYGVKD. CDR3 length: 11 amino acids. The V end lost 11 bases, the J end lost 2 bases, and 6 bases lay between the germline ends.

In this sample, this clonotype turned up a few times. The chain recombines TRBV11-3 with TRBJ1-3; no reliable D call. V lost 5 bases and J lost 3, with 11 bases in between. Germline assignment: CDR1 SGHNT and CDR2 YENEEA. This CDR3 has 14 amino acids. This CDR3 reads CASSRGRNGNTIYF. In nucleotides, the CDR3 is TGTGCCAGCAGCCGTGGACGGAATGGAAACACCATATATTTT.

The chain links TRBV6-1 to TRBJ2-1; 9 positions agree with TRBD2. V lost 6 bases to trimming and J lost 7 bases; unmatched junction nucleotides: 16. This CDR3 is built from 17 residues. Per the germline V gene, CDR1 is MNHNS and CDR2 is SASEGT. This chain's CDR3 is CASRPRSSGSSGNEQFF. In nucleotides, the CDR3 is TGTGCCAGCAGACCCCGCAGTAGCGGGAGCTCCGGTAATGAGCAGTTCTTC.

CDR3 amino acids: CASSRRQGAGQPQHF. The CDR3 region has the DNA TGTGCCAGCAGCAGAAGACAGGGGGCAGGGCAGCCCCAGCATTTT. V usage is TRBV7-2 and J usage is TRBJ1-5, with 10 bases aligning to TRBD1. Per germline, CDR1 SGHTA and CDR2 FQGNSA. The CDR3 has 15 residues. Trimming cost V 5 bases and J 7 bases; bases outside gene matches: 8. The full variable domain, rest sourced from reference TRBV7-2 and TRBJ1-5, is GAGVSQSPSNKVTEKGKDVELRCDPISGHTALYWYRQSLGQGLEFLIYFQGNSAPDKSGLPSDRFSAERTGGSVSTLTIQRTQQEDSAVYLCASSRRQGAGQPQHFGDGTRLSIL.

Many counts were recorded for this clonotype. V gene TRBV4-2 combines with J gene TRBJ2-4; the D gene is possibly TRBD1 (6 bases). The CDR3 contains 15 residues. Trimming removed 0 bases from V and 9 bases from J, with 15 bases in between. Germline lookup yields CDR1 LGHNA and CDR2 YNFKEQ. The CDR3 spells CASSQDPGTQGIQYF. The CDR3 DNA follows: TGTGCCAGCAGCCAAGACCCAGGGACACAGGGCATTCAGTACTTC.

The chain carries TRBV3-1 and TRBJ2-7; 7 positions agree with TRBD1. Trimming at V came to 6 bases and at J to 6 bases, leaving 11 bases not matched to a gene. Germline assignment: CDR1 LGHDT and CDR2 YNNKEL (reference sequence). The CDR3 spans 14 residues. The CDR3 region is CASRSDRDVSEQYF. The DNA for the CDR3 is TGTGCCAGCAGATCCGACAGGGACGTCTCCGAGCAGTACTTC.

This clonotype was counted only a few times. The J gene is TRBJ2-3, the V gene TRBV27; D perhaps matches TRBD2 (6 bases). The length of the CDR3 is 12 residues. Deletions cut 8 bases from V and 3 bases from J, with 9 bases between. Germline V gene data show CDR1 as MNHEY and CDR2 as SMNVEV (reference sequence). CDR3 sequence (DNA): TGTGCCAGCTGGCGGGAAACAGATACGCAGTATTTT. Encoded protein: CASWRETDTQYF.

This clonotype was picked up many times. The CDR3 sequence is CASSLGQGRTEAFF. CDR3 sequence (DNA): TGTGCCAGCAGCTTAGGGCAGGGTCGGACTGAAGCTTTCTTT. The chain combines TRBV7-2 with TRBJ1-1; tentative D call: TRBD1 (5 bases). V was clipped by 1 base and J by 5 bases, with 11 bases between them. Germline CDR1 is SGHTA and CDR2 is FQGNSA. This CDR3 has 14 amino acids.

This clonotype has just a few counts. The chain is built from TRBV12-3 or TRBV12-4 and TRBJ2-5; D call uncertain. Trimming cost V 6 bases and J 2 bases, with 13 bases left between them. This CDR3 contains 14 residues. The CDR3, as DNA: TGTGCCAGCAGCCGCCGCGGCGGACAAGAGACCCAGTACTTC. It yields the protein CASSRRGGQETQYF.

The table lists this clonotype with many counts. The rearrangement links TRBV29-1 to TRBJ1-3; D is possibly TRBD1 (5 bases). Trimming pared 4 bases from V and 1 base from J, leaving 8 bases between. CDR1 is SQVTM and CDR2 is ANQGSEA in the germline V gene. The CDR3 totals 13 residues. DNA for the CDR3: TGCAGCGTTGGGGGGGGATCTGGAAACACCATATATTTT. Translating it yields CSVGGGSGNTIYF.

This clonotype was found a few times. The rearrangement uses TRBV15 and TRBJ2-3; TRBD2 agrees at 13 bases. The V gene's germline CDR1 is LNHNV and CDR2 YYDKDF (reference sequence). The CDR3 contains 17 residues. Trimming removed 4 bases from V and 0 bases from J; junction bases left unmatched: 4. The CDR3 spells CATSMGLAGSSTDTQYF. The CDR3 DNA sequence: TGTGCCACCAGCATGGGACTAGCGGGGAGTAGCACAGATACGCAGTATTTT.